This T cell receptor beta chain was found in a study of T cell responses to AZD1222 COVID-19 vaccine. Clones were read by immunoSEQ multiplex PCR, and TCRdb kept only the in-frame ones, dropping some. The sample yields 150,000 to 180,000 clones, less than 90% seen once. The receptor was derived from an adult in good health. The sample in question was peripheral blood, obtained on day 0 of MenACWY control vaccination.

The CDR3 loop is CASTPRGQETQYF. The DNA of the CDR3 is TGTGCCAGCACCCCCAGGGGCCAAGAGACCCAGTACTTC. V is TRBV5-4 and J is TRBJ2-5; D may be TRBD1 (6 bases). The CDR3 loop spans 13 amino acids. CDR1 and CDR2 (germline): SGHNT, YYREEE (reference sequence). The V end lost 6 bases, the J end lost 1 base, and 10 bases lay between the germline ends.